This T cell receptor beta chain was observed in a study of breast tumors, draining lymph nodes, adjacent tissues. Study-level points and caveats: Tumor repertoires ranked between lymph nodes and nontumor tissue in diversity, with V and J gene preferences.

MiXCR, applied by TCRdb to the multiplex PCR reads, yields one record per CDR3 protein. The table lists around 130,000 distinct CDR3 sequences, about 20% of them singletons. Axillary draining lymph nodes of breast cancer patients supplied the node samples. Per germline, CDR1 LNHDA and CDR2 SQIVND (reference sequence). The V segment lost 9 bases and the J segment 5 bases; nucleotides outside the gene matches: 11. The CDR3 contains 15 residues. This clonotype has a count of ten or more. Its antigen remains unknown. The sequence was obtained from a female donor with breast cancer. Some clones in this sample may be carry-over from other donors' samples. The sequencing sample was made of axillary lymph node tissue. This chain connects TRBV19 to TRBJ2-5, with 11 positions matching TRBD2. CDR3 DNA sequence: TGTGCCAGAGATCCACCCCGGACTAGCGGGGAGACCCAGTACTTC. This encodes CARDPPRTSGETQYF.